What follows is one T cell receptor (beta chain) and its context. Its antigen is currently unknown. The data stem from a study of shared clonotypes between healthy human individuals. Findings and caveats of the study: What rarefaction showed was incomplete sorted-subset sequencing despite large depth. Richness estimates generally favored naive over memory subsets. Researchers sampled blood only, noting tissue repertoires likely differ. Among donors, sharing of clonotypes was expected to be affected by sequencing depth.

Assay: immunoSEQ multiplex PCR; the TCRdb copy retains only in-frame clones and omits some. The top ten clones hold 10% of a sample with fewer than 400,000 clones, around 74% of them seen once. The CDR3 is made up of 15 amino acids. Trimming stripped 1 base from V and 7 bases from J, with 17 bases between. Germline V lookup: CDR1 SGHDN, CDR2 FVKESK. This clonotype was sampled from a man between 25 and 39 years old in good health. Sequencing was done on a sample of memory CD4+ T cells sorted from blood. Subset given: CD45RA-negative fraction. The rearrangement uses TRBV14 and TRBJ2-7, with a weak D call TRBD1 (6 bases). CDR3 protein: CASSQARGLVVEQYF. Written as DNA, the CDR3 is TGTGCCAGCAGCCAAGCCAGGGGTCTCGTTGTTGAGCAGTACTTC. Full variable domain (rest looked up from reference TRBV14 and TRBJ2-7): EAGVTQFPSHSVIEKGQTVTLRCDPISGHDNLYWYRRVMGKEIKFLLHFVKESKQDESGMPNNRFLAERTGGTYSTLKVQPAELEDSGVYFCASSQARGLVVEQYFGPGTRLTVT.